This T cell receptor (beta chain) was sequenced in a study of T cell repertoires in cytomegalovirus infection. Study-wide context: CMV infection plus the matching HLA type was flagged by public TCR beta signatures.

In the case of this clonotype: What it recognizes is unknown.

Broader study findings: Frequencies of public TCR beta families were cumulated, and this identified carriers of CMV plus the relevant HLA. In two of eight donors, the top clonotype was HLA-C-restricted CMV-specific.

Deletions cut 0 bases from V and 13 bases from J, with 9 bases between. The CDR3 spans 11 residues. Germline V gene data show CDR1 as SNHLY and CDR2 as FYNNEI. Each CDR3 protein is one row after TCRdb ran MiXCR on the reads. Here the sample spans some 680,000 distinct CDR3 sequences, about a third being singletons. The gene calls are TRBV2 and TRBJ2-5; D uncertain. The TCR was taken from a human donor in good health (CMV status not recorded). Some clones in this sample may be carry-over from other donors' samples. Specimen: PBMCs. The DNA for the CDR3 is TGTGCCAGCAGTGAAGCGGCCGGCTTGTACTTC. Translating it yields CASSEAAGLYF.